This T cell receptor (beta chain) was retrieved from a study of shared clonotypes between healthy human individuals. Notes on the study in general: Tissue TCR repertoires likely differ from these blood-only repertoires. Among the subsets, naive ones generally showed larger estimated richness than memory ones. Roughly 5% of naive CD4 clonotypes were shared across a handful of donors.

Sequenced by immunoSEQ multiplex PCR; TCRdb stores in-frame clones only, minus some. Among roughly 2.2 million clones listed, about 90% were seen once. The CD4+ fraction was divided into a CD45RA+ naive subset and a CD45RA-negative memory subset. For this clone: Its target is unknown.

After removal of 3 bases from V and 4 bases from J, the junction contained 9 bases not matched to a gene. Looked up from germline, CDR1 is SGHRS and CDR2 is YFSETQ. The CDR3 covers 15 residues. Sequences were obtained from naive CD4+ T cells from PBMCs. Subset indicated: CD45RA+ positively selected. The chain joins TRBV5-1 to TRBJ2-5; 7 bases are shared with TRBD1. This TCR came from a man aged 18 to 30 in good health. Some clones in this sample may be carry-over from other donors' samples. CDR3 sequence reads: CASSSTGDGRETQYF. The CDR3 bases are TGCGCCAGCAGCTCTACAGGGGACGGGCGAGAGACCCAGTACTTC.